The sequence of this T cell receptor beta chain was determined in a study of Graves' ophthalmopathy and Graves' hyperthyroidism. This clonotype showed up many times. Amplification targeted the TCR beta CDR3 regions, with RNA transcripts as the source material. First-round RT-PCR with HTBI primers preceded a second-round multiplex PCR. A single record per CDR3 protein comes from TCRdb applying MiXCR to the multiplex PCR reads. The sample has approximately 1.2 million distinct CDR3 sequences; about 38% are singletons. Trimming took 4 bases from V and 4 from J; bases not matched to a gene: 7. The germline V gene encodes CDR1 SGDLS and CDR2 YYNGEE. The CDR3 is 14 residues long.

The sample consisted of peripheral blood or thyroid tissue (not recorded which). The V and J genes are TRBV9 and TRBJ2-7; the match to TRBD2 covers 8 bases. The TCR sequence derives from an adult man with Graves' hyperthyroidism. CDR3 residues: CASSPSGGPYEQYF. For the CDR3, the DNA is TGTGCCAGCAGCCCCAGCGGGGGACCATACGAGCAGTACTTC.